The sequence of this T cell receptor (beta chain) was determined in a study of T cell responses to AZD1222 COVID-19 vaccine. Study conclusions and caveats: The study found vaccine-associated CD4 TCRs spanning spike, dominant at 160-218 and 743-854. Seropositivity was recorded at baseline in only a handful of AZD1222 recipients.

CDR1 and CDR2 from the germline V gene are LGHDT and YNNKEL (reference sequence). The CDR3 covers 13 residues. Trimming took off 3 bases at V and 9 bases at J, with 9 bases between the two ends. Second-dose schedules of about 4 or about 12 weeks were combined. TCRdb keeps only in-frame clones here, not all; method: immunoSEQ multiplex PCR. The table records 150,000 or so clones, over 80% of them present only once. To note about this clone: Its specificity is unknown.

The receptor's source is an adult who received the AZD1222 COVID-19 vaccine. The V and J genes are TRBV3-1 (or the pseudogene TRBV3-2) and TRBJ1-6; TRBD1 is a possible D gene (6 bases). The sample here was peripheral blood, taken 28 days after the second AZD1222 dose. The DNA of the CDR3 is TGTGCCAGCAGCCAGGGGGCAAGTTCACCCCTCCACTTT. This encodes CASSQGASSPLHF.